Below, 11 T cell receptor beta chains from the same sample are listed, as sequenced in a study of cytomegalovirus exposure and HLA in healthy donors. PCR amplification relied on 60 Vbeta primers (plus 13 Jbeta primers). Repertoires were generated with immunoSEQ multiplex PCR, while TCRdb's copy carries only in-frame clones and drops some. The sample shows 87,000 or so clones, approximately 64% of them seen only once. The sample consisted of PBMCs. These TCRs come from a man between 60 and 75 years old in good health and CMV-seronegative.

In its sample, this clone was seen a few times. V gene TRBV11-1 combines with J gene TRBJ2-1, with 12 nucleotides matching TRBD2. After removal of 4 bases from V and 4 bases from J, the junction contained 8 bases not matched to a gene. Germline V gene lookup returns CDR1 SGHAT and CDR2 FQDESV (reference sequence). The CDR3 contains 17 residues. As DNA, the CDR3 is TGTGCCAGCAGCTCCTCCCTGGGACTAGCGGGTTACAATGAGCAGTTCTTC. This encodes CASSSSLGLAGYNEQFF.

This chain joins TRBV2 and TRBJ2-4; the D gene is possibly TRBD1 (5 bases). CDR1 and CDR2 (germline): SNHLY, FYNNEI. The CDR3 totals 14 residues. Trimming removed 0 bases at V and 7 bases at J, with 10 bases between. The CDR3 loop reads CASSEARQGNIQYF. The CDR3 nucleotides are TGTGCCAGCAGTGAAGCGCGGCAGGGCAACATTCAGTACTTC.

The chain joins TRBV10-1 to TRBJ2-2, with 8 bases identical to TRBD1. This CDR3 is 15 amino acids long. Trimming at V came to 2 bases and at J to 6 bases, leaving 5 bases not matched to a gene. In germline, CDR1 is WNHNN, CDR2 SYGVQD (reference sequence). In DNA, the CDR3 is TGCGCCAGCAGTGAGGGACAGGGACAGGCCGGGGAGCTGTTTTTT. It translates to CASSEGQGQAGELFF.

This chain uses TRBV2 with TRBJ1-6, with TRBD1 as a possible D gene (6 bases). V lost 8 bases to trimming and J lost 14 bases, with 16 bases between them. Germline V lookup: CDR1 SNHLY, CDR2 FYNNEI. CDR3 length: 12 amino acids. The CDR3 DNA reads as TGTGCCAGCCGGGACACCTTTTCGGCCCTCCACTTT. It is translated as CASRDTFSALHF.

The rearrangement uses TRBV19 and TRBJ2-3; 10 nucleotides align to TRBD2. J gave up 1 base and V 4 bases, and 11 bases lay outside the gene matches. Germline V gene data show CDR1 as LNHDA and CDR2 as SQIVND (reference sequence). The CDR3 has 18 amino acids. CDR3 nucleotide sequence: TGTGCCAGTAGTACTCCGGGTAGGCTAGCGGGGGGCACAGATACGCAGTATTTT. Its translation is CASSTPGRLAGGTDTQYF.

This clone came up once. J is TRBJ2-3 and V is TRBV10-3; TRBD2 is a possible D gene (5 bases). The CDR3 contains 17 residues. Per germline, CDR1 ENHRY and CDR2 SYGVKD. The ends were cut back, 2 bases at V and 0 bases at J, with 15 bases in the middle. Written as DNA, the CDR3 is TGTGCCATCAGTGAGCCCCCCGGAAGGGAGAGCACAGATACGCAGTATTTT. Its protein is CAISEPPGRESTDTQYF.

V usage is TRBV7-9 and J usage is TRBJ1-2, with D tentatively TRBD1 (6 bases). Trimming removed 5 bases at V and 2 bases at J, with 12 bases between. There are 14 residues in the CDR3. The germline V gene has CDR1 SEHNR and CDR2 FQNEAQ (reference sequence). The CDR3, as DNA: TGTGCCAGCAGCGTACAGGGCCGCAACTATGGCTACACCTTC. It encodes CASSVQGRNYGYTF. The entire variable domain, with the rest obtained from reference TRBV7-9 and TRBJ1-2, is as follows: DTGVSQNPRHKITKRGQNVTFRCDPISEHNRLYWYRQTLGQGPEFLTYFQNEAQLEKSRLLSDRFSAERPKGSFSTLEIQRTEQGDSAMYLCASSVQGRNYGYTFGSGTRLTVV.

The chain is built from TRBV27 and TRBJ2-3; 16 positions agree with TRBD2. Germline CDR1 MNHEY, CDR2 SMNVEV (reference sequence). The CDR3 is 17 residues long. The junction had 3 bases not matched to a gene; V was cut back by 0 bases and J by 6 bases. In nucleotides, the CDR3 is TGTGCCAGCAGTTTATCAGGGACTAGCGGGGGGGCGGATACGCAGTATTTT. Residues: CASSLSGTSGGADTQYF.

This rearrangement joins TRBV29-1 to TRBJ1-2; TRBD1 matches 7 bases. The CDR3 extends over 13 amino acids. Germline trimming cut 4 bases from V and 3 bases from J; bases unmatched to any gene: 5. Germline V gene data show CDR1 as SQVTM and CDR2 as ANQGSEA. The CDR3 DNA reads TGCAGCGTTGGGCAGGGGGGTTACTATGGCTACACCTTC. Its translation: CSVGQGGYYGYTF.

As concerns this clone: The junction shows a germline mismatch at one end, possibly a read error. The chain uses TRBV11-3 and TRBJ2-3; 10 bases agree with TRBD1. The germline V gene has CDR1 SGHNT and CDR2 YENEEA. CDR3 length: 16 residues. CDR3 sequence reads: CASSVDAGTGVDTQYF. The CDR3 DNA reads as TGTGCCAGCAGCGTAGATGCCGGGACAGGGGTGGATACGCAGTATTTT.

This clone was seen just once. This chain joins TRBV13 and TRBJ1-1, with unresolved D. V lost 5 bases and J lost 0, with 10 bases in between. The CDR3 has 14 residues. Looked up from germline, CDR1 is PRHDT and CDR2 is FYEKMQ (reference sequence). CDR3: CASSLKRVNTEAFF. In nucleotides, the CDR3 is TGTGCCAGCAGCCTTAAGCGGGTGAACACTGAAGCTTTCTTT.